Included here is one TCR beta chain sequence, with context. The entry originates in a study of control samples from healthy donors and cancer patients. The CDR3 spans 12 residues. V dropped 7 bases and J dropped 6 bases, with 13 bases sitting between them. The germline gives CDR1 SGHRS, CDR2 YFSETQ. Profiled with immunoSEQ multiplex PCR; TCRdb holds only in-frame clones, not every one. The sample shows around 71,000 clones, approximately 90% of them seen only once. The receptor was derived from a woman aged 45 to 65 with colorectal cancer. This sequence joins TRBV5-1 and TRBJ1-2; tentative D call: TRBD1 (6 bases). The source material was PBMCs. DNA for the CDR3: TGCGCCAGCCGATACTACAGGGATGGCTACACCTTC. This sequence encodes CASRYYRDGYTF. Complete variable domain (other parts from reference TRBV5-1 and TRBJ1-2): KAGVTQTPRYLIKTRGQQVTLSCSPISGHRSVSWYQQTPGQGLQFLFEYFSETQRNKGNFPGRFSGRQFSNSRSEMNVSTLELGDSALYLCASRYYRDGYTFGSGTRLTVV.